This T cell receptor (beta chain) stems from a study of T cell responses to AZD1222 COVID-19 vaccine. Profiling relied on immunoSEQ multiplex PCR, and the TCRdb table lists in-frame clones only, not all of them. Found here are roughly 180,000 clones, approximately 93% of them singletons; the top ten hold 3.4%. The sample holds one count of this clone. As yet, its antigen is unknown. Germline lookup yields CDR1 MDHEN and CDR2 SYDVKM. V was cut by 2 bases and J by 1 base, with 8 bases left in between. CDR3 size: 14 residues. Points from the study as a whole: Unmutated variant regions reportedly attract nearly half of all spike-specific TCRs. Possibly, clonal diversity was underestimated; donors were largely white British and included more females. Spike-wide coverage was observed for vaccine-associated CD4 TCRs, with dominant responses at 160-218 and 743-854. Seropositive status at baseline applied to only 6 or 7 AZD1222 recipients.

The receptor's source is an adult who received the AZD1222 COVID-19 vaccine. The chain recombines TRBV28 with TRBJ1-1; D ambiguous. Sample: peripheral blood, taken 28 days after the second AZD1222 dose. As DNA, the CDR3 is TGTGCCAGCAGTTTAATCGCCGAGAACACTGAAGCTTTCTTT. This encodes CASSLIAENTEAFF. The full variable domain, completed using reference TRBV28 and TRBJ1-1, is DVKVTQSSRYLVKRTGEKVFLECVQDMDHENMFWYRQDPGLGLRLIYFSYDVKMKEKGDIPEGYSVSREKKERFSLILESASTNQTSMYLCASSLIAENTEAFFGQGTRLTVV.